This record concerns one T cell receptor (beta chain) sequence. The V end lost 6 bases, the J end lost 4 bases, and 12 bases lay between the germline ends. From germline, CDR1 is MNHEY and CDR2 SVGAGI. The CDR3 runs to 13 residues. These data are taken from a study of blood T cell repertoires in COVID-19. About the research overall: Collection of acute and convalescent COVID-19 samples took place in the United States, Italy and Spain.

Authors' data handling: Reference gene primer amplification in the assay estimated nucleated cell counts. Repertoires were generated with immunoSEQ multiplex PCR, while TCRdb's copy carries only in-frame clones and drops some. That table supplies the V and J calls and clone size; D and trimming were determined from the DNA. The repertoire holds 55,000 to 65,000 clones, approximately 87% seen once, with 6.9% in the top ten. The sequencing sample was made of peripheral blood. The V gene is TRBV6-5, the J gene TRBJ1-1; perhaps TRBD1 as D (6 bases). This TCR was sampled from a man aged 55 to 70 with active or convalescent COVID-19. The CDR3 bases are TGTGCCAGCAGGGCCACAGGGATCACTGAAGCTTTCTTT. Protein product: CASRATGITEAFF.